This paragraph reports one TCR beta chain. What it binds is unknown. TCRdb processed the 5' RACE reads anew with MiXCR; each CDR3 protein has one entry. The sample has hundreds of thousands of distinct CDR3 sequences; around an eighth are singletons. The data derive from a study of identical twins. Healthy Caucasians provided all donations. Overall study findings and caveats: Abundant cord blood beta clonotypes carried fewer insertions; memory repertoires showed none.

The CDR3 covers 15 residues. V shed 7 bases and J 7 bases; nucleotides not matched to a gene: 8. The germline gives CDR1 ENHRY, CDR2 SYGVKD. The same sample was also studied in work on yellow fever vaccine responses in identical twins. From that second work: Twins reportedly had a vaccine T cell response that seemed partly convergent, partly personalized.

The receptor's source is a woman aged 18 to 35 in good health. This sequence joins TRBV10-3 and TRBJ2-1; 12 bases map to TRBD2. The sequencing input was PBMCs. The CDR3 is CAITATSGSWNEQFF. The CDR3 nucleotides are TGTGCCATCACCGCGACTAGCGGGAGTTGGAATGAGCAGTTCTTC.